These 19 T cell receptor beta chains were sequenced from one sample in a study of shared clonotypes between healthy human individuals. The method was immunoSEQ multiplex PCR; TCRdb's version includes in-frame clones alone and lacks a portion of them. The repertoire holds about 110,000 clones, with roughly two thirds as singletons. Sample: memory CD8+ T cells sorted from blood. The subset is: CD45RO+ cells pooled with CCR7-negative TemRA cells. These receptors were obtained from a young woman in good health.

This sequence joins TRBV7-2 and TRBJ2-1; the match to TRBD2 covers 9 bases. The CDR3 is 15 amino acids. Per the germline V gene, CDR1 is SGHTA and CDR2 is FQGNSA. Germline trimming cut 5 bases from V and 7 bases from J; bases unmatched to any gene: 9. Written as DNA, the CDR3 is TGTGCCAGCAGCCAGACTAGCGGCCCGGGGAATGAGCAGTTCTTC. Protein: CASSQTSGPGNEQFF.

The chain joins TRBV28 to TRBJ2-2; 12 bases line up with TRBD1. This CDR3 contains 21 residues. V trimming: 5 bases; J trimming: 5 bases; junction bases outside the gene matches: 21. The V gene's germline CDR1 is MDHEN and CDR2 SYDVKM. CDR3 bases: TGTGCCAGCAGTCAAGAAGACGAAGGGGACAGGGGGCTCGTGTGGACCGGGGAGCTGTTTTTT. Translated, it gives CASSQEDEGDRGLVWTGELFF.

The genes are TRBV6-6 and TRBJ1-5, with D uncertain. Per germline, CDR1 MNHNY and CDR2 SVGAGI (reference sequence). The CDR3 is 15 residues long. V was cut by 4 bases and J by 5 bases, with 15 bases left in between. As DNA, the CDR3 is TGTGCCAGCAGTTCCGTGAAACCGATTTATCAGCCCCAGCATTTT. This translates into CASSSVKPIYQPQHF.

By share of the sample, this clone is medium-sized. The chain employs TRBV27 and TRBJ1-2; D unresolved. Germline loops: CDR1 MNHEY, CDR2 SMNVEV (reference sequence). V was clipped by 5 bases and J by 4 bases, with 17 bases between them. The CDR3 spans 15 residues. The CDR3 loop reads CASSPTSAGIYGYTF. DNA of the CDR3: TGTGCCAGCAGTCCGACATCCGCGGGGATCTATGGCTACACCTTC.

This clone was seen ten or more times. The chain couples TRBV7-9 to TRBJ2-5; 7 positions agree with TRBD2. Per the germline V gene, CDR1 is SEHNR and CDR2 is FQNEAQ (reference sequence). The CDR3 length is 15 residues. With V trimmed by 3 bases and J by 5 bases, 9 bases remained unmatched. DNA of the CDR3: TGTGCCAGCAGCTTTGGGGGAGGGCCGATGGAGACCCAGTACTTC. It yields the protein CASSFGGGPMETQYF.

The genes are TRBV7-9 and TRBJ2-3, with unresolved D. This CDR3 contains 16 residues. Per germline, CDR1 SEHNR and CDR2 FQNEAQ (reference sequence). Trimming shortened V by 5 bases and J by 2 bases, and 17 bases separated the two germline ends. The CDR3, as DNA: TGTGCCAGCAGCCCGGTAACGGGCGGCTTCACAGATACGCAGTATTTT. This translates into CASSPVTGGFTDTQYF. The entire variable domain, with the rest obtained from reference TRBV7-9 and TRBJ2-3, is as follows: DTGVSQNPRHKITKRGQNVTFRCDPISEHNRLYWYRQTLGQGPEFLTYFQNEAQLEKSRLLSDRFSAERPKGSFSTLEIQRTEQGDSAMYLCASSPVTGGFTDTQYFGPGTRLTVL.

This chain joins TRBV27 and TRBJ1-5, with unresolved D. The CDR3 is made up of 15 amino acids. Trimming took off 6 bases at V and 5 bases at J, with 17 bases between the two ends. Germline V gene sequence: CDR1 MNHEY, CDR2 SMNVEV (reference sequence). The CDR3 DNA reads TGTGCCAGCAGGGTCGCGGCGGGAGCCCATCAGCCCCAGCATTTT. This codes for CASRVAAGAHQPQHF.

This clone has only a few counts. The rearrangement links TRBV7-6 to TRBJ2-1, with D possibly TRBD2 on 6 matching bases. Germline V gives CDR1 SGHVS, CDR2 FNYEAQ. The CDR3 runs to 15 residues. Trimming stripped 1 base from V and 5 bases from J, with 12 bases between. The chain's CDR3 is CASSLERGMNNEQFF. CDR3 bases: TGTGCCAGCAGCTTAGAACGCGGGATGAACAATGAGCAGTTCTTC.

This clone was detected only a few times. The V call is TRBV7-9, the J call TRBJ1-4, with no clear D. V lost 5 bases and J lost 2, with 12 bases in between. CDR3 length: 15 amino acids. The germline V gene encodes CDR1 SEHNR and CDR2 FQNEAQ (reference sequence). CDR3 DNA sequence: TGTGCCAGCAGCCCCGGACGTGGGACTAATGAAAAACTGTTTTTT. Translation: CASSPGRGTNEKLFF. Looking up the rest from reference TRBV7-9 and TRBJ1-4 gives the full variable domain: DTGVSQNPRHKITKRGQNVTFRCDPISEHNRLYWYRQTLGQGPEFLTYFQNEAQLEKSRLLSDRFSAERPKGSFSTLEIQRTEQGDSAMYLCASSPGRGTNEKLFFGSGTQLSVL.

This clone was recorded once. The chain carries TRBV7-8 and TRBJ2-5, with 9 bases fitting TRBD2. V dropped 1 base and J dropped 2; count of bases not matched to a gene: 11. The CDR3 is 18 amino acids. The germline V gene has CDR1 SGHVS and CDR2 FQNEAQ. The DNA for the CDR3 is TGTGCCAGCAGCTTAGATCCCGCGGGAGGGCGGGGTCAAGAGACCCAGTACTTC. Protein product: CASSLDPAGGRGQETQYF.

V usage is TRBV7-6 and J usage is TRBJ2-2, with D unresolved. Germline V gives CDR1 SGHVS, CDR2 FNYEAQ. Between the trimmed V and J ends, which lost 1 base and 5 bases, there was a span of 2 bases. The CDR3 consists of 12 residues. The CDR3 coding sequence is TGTGCCAGCAGCTTAGTTACCGGGGAGCTGTTTTTT. This translates into CASSLVTGELFF.

The chain's CDR3 is CASTSSSYEQYF. Written as DNA, the CDR3 is TGTGCCAGCACTTCTAGCTCCTACGAGCAGTACTTC. The chain employs TRBV25-1 and TRBJ2-7; no clear D. The CDR3 covers 12 residues. Per the germline V gene, CDR1 is MGHDK and CDR2 is SYGVNS. The ends were cut back, 7 bases at V and 0 bases at J, with 7 bases in the middle.

The V call is TRBV5-4, the J call TRBJ2-7, with D perhaps TRBD2 (6 bases). CDR1 is SGHNT and CDR2 is YYREEE in the germline V gene (reference sequence). The CDR3 is made up of 16 amino acids. The V end lost 2 bases, the J end lost 0 bases, and 15 bases lay between the germline ends. DNA for the CDR3: TGTGCCAGCAGCTTAGTCGGCGGGGTGAGCTCCTACGAGCAGTACTTC. Translated, it gives CASSLVGGVSSYEQYF.

The chain employs TRBV18 and TRBJ2-7, with 9 positions matching TRBD2. Germline-derived CDR1 and CDR2 are KGHSH and LQKENI. With V trimmed by 3 bases and J by 0 bases, 6 bases remained unmatched. The CDR3 runs 16 residues. The CDR3 DNA is TGTGCCAGCTCACCGTCTAGCGGGATGGGCTCCTACGAGCAGTACTTC. Protein: CASSPSSGMGSYEQYF. Supplemented by reference TRBV18 and TRBJ2-7, the full variable domain reads NAGVMQNPRHLVRRRGQEARLRCSPMKGHSHVYWYRQLPEEGLKFMVYLQKENIIDESGMPKERFSAEFPKEGPSILRIQQVVRGDSAAYFCASSPSSGMGSYEQYFGPGTRLTVT.

The chain recombines TRBV19 with TRBJ2-1; 12 bases agree with TRBD2. Germline-derived CDR1 and CDR2 are LNHDA and SQIVND (reference sequence). J gave up 2 bases and V 3 bases, and 2 bases lay outside the gene matches. This CDR3 has 16 amino acids. CDR3 nucleotide sequence: TGTGCCAGTAGTATCCGACTAGCGGGAGCCTACAATGAGCAGTTCTTC. Translation: CASSIRLAGAYNEQFF.

The rearrangement uses TRBV5-8 and TRBJ2-7, with TRBD2 as a possible D gene (5 bases). V shed 1 base and J shed 0 bases, with 8 bases lying between them. This CDR3 is built from 14 residues. Looked up from germline, CDR1 is SGHTS and CDR2 is YDEGEE. The CDR3 protein is CASSLSGLSYEQYF. The CDR3 DNA reads as TGTGCCAGCAGCTTGAGCGGTCTCTCCTACGAGCAGTACTTC.

This clone was detected once. The chain recombines TRBV30 with TRBJ1-1; D possibly corresponds to TRBD1 (6 bases). Between the trimmed V and J ends, which lost 0 bases and 1 base, there was a span of 9 bases. The CDR3 loop spans 14 amino acids. Germline V CDR1 and CDR2: GTSNPN, SVGIG (reference sequence). DNA of the CDR3: TGTGCCTGGAGTGTTTACAGGGAGAACACTGAAGCTTTCTTT. Translation: CAWSVYRENTEAFF.

The rearrangement links TRBV4-1 to TRBJ2-7, with 9 bases that match TRBD2. The CDR3 has 15 amino acids. Looked up from germline, CDR1 is MGHRA and CDR2 is YSYEKL. The J segment lost 7 bases and the V segment lost 4 bases, leaving 11 bases of the junction unmatched. DNA for the CDR3: TGCGCCAGCAGCCCGCTAGCGGGACGGAATCGAGAGCAGTACTTC. It specifies CASSPLAGRNREQYF.

CDR3 region: CASQWAYEQYF. In nucleotides, the CDR3 is TGTGCCAGCCAATGGGCCTACGAGCAGTACTTC. The chain recombines TRBV11-2 with TRBJ2-7; no reliable D call. CDR3 length: 11 residues. Trimming left V 8 bases short and J 2 bases short, with 7 bases between. The germline V gene encodes CDR1 SGHAT and CDR2 FQNNGV.